This paragraph reports one TCR beta chain. The antigen is unknown. This same CDR3 is encoded by further DNA sequences in the sample. On average, the one heparinised blood draw given by each donor was roughly 100 mL. The CDR3 has 15 residues. Trimming cost V 2 bases and J 3 bases, with 13 bases left between them. Per germline, CDR1 SGDLS and CDR2 YYNGEE. The study reverse transcribed the entire isolated RNA, so it sequenced expressed TCRB transcripts. The protocol was immunoSEQ multiplex PCR, while the TCRdb copy is restricted to in-frame clones and leaves out a portion. The sample includes about 740,000 clones, around 15% of them seen just once. This entry is derived from a study of beta chain features in type 1 diabetes. Points from the study as a whole: Type 1 diabetes patients had TCRB CDR3s that were shorter (moderately but significantly so) in all four CD4+ subsets.

Sample: naive CD4+ T cells from blood. The sequence was collected from a man between 18 and 29 years old with type 1 diabetes. This chain joins TRBV9 and TRBJ2-3, with no clear D. As DNA, the CDR3 is TGTGCCAGCAGCGTGGCCTCGGGTGGGACAGATACGCAGTATTTT. Translating it yields CASSVASGGTDTQYF.